The rows below give T cell receptor beta chains drawn from one sample of a study of T cells in Graves' hyperthyroidism and ophthalmopathy. A single record per CDR3 protein comes from TCRdb applying MiXCR to the multiplex PCR reads. This sample has 800,000 or so distinct CDR3 sequences, with about two fifths found just once. Sequenced material: blood. Receptors were obtained from a man between 18 and 35 years old with Graves' hyperthyroidism. CDR3s leave out the opening cysteine and the closing phenylalanine or tryptophan.

>TRBV29-1|TRBJ1-1
SVGQGMDTEAF
>TRBV7-2|TRBJ1-6
ASSSADSPLH
>TRBV14|TRBJ1-3
ATTVSSGNTIY
>TRBV20-1|TRBJ2-7
SASRGTRYEQY
>TRBV7-2|TRBJ2-1
ASSSQRLAGGGEQF
>TRBV20-1|TRBJ2-7
SATRLAGGNYEQY
>TRBV19|TRBJ1-1
ASSIRALNTEAF
>TRBV10-2|TRBJ1-5
ASGAGGNQPQH
>TRBV19|TRBJ1-3
ASSTPESGNTIY
>TRBV10-3|TRBJ2-5
ASQDKGGEETQY
>TRBV7-3|TRBJ1-1
ASSLILGYTEAF
>TRBV11-2|TRBJ1-1
ASSLGLQGMNTEAF
>TRBV7-2|TRBJ1-3
ASSLVTGGNTIY
>TRBV7-3|TRBJ2-1
ASSLTAGAHEQF
>TRBV7-2|TRBJ2-7
ASSLGTSGEYEQY
>TRBV12-3/TRBV12-4|TRBJ1-5
ASSFIAGSEGNQPQH
>TRBV10-3|TRBJ1-5
AIRETGASNQPQH
>TRBV7-6|TRBJ2-5
ASSSTKGETQY
>TRBV29-1|TRBJ1-2
SVEEGDTGDYGYT
>TRBV6-1|TRBJ2-7
ASSPTDPYEQY
>TRBV25-1|TRBJ2-5
ASSGSGSLEETQY
>TRBV7-2|TRBJ1-1
ASSQDRDISNTEAF
>TRBV15|TRBJ2-2
ATSRGQTGTNTGELF
>TRBV7-2|TRBJ1-3
ASSLKTGNTIY
>TRBV29-1|TRBJ1-1
SVGSGVYTEAF
>TRBV7-6|TRBJ1-1
ASSYLGSGATEAF
>TRBV12-3/TRBV12-4|TRBJ2-2
ASSHLADNTGELF
>TRBV20-1|TRBJ2-7
SAIRGSQGYEQY
>TRBV27|TRBJ1-6
ASRDTYSPLH
>TRBV25-1|TRBJ1-3
ASLDRAGNTIY
>TRBV10-3|TRBJ2-3
AIGTGGTDTQY
>TRBV12-3/TRBV12-4|TRBJ2-5
ASSLGTGNQETQY
>TRBV7-2|TRBJ1-2
ASSLNLLGSHNYGYT
>TRBV11-2|TRBJ2-7
ASSGPGTGVGEQY
>TRBV5-4|TRBJ2-2
ASSLARTGGTGELF
>TRBV14|TRBJ1-1
ASSQELNTEAF
>TRBV19|TRBJ2-7
ATRDTSYEQY
>TRBV9|TRBJ2-5
ASAHGGQVGETQY
>TRBV6-6|TRBJ2-7
ASSLQGRVFDEQY
>TRBV20-1|TRBJ2-7
SARVGFWYEQY
>TRBV6-2/TRBV6-3|TRBJ2-2
ASSQLRSGELF
>TRBV20-1|TRBJ2-2
SASTAGELF
>TRBV12-3/TRBV12-4|TRBJ1-2
AIKGVMGGYT
>TRBV14|TRBJ1-4
ASSQGDGLRLF
>TRBV5-4|TRBJ1-1
ASSPKGASGTEAF
>TRBV19|TRBJ2-2
ASSWDQNVAGELF
>TRBV6-5|TRBJ1-1
ASFNRDRGWEAF
>TRBV2|TRBJ1-6
ASRLTGQNSPLH
>TRBV2|TRBJ1-5
ASSEGVAGGNQPQH
>TRBV29-1|TRBJ2-5
SAAGTPQETQY
>TRBV25-1|TRBJ2-2
ASLTTGELF